The 6 T cell receptor beta chains presented below share a single source sample, sequenced in a study of blood T cell repertoires in COVID-19. The repertoire was sequenced with immunoSEQ multiplex PCR; TCRdb's copy has only in-frame clones and lacks some. The sample lists some 380,000 clones; roughly 86% were seen once. Material: PBMCs or T cells enriched from blood (not recorded which). The receptors originated from a man aged 30 to 45 who had recovered from COVID-19.

The table lists this clone with a count of one. The J gene is TRBJ1-6, the V gene TRBV6-6; 7 bases agree with TRBD1. CDR1 and CDR2 (germline): MNHNY, SVGAGI (reference sequence). J gave up 5 bases and V 7 bases, and 8 bases lay outside the gene matches. The CDR3 is 15 amino acids. CDR3 bases: TGTGCCAGCACCTCCTCGGGACAGCATAATTCACCCCTCCACTTT. As protein: CASTSSGQHNSPLHF.

The chain links TRBV28 to TRBJ1-5; D possibly corresponds to TRBD1 (5 bases). The germline V gene has CDR1 MDHEN and CDR2 SYDVKM. V lost 7 bases to trimming and J lost 5 bases, with 15 bases between them. The CDR3 extends over 14 amino acids. CDR3: CASTAGGNYQPQHF. Written as DNA, the CDR3 is TGTGCCAGCACGGCCGGGGGTAACTATCAGCCCCAGCATTTT. The full variable domain, its missing parts supplied by reference TRBV28 and TRBJ1-5, is DVKVTQSSRYLVKRTGEKVFLECVQDMDHENMFWYRQDPGLGLRLIYFSYDVKMKEKGDIPEGYSVSREKKERFSLILESASTNQTSMYLCASTAGGNYQPQHFGDGTRLSIL.

This chain links TRBV20-1 with TRBJ1-4, with D uncertain. Trimming removed 1 base from V and 15 bases from J, with 12 bases in between. In germline, CDR1 is DFQATT, CDR2 SNEGSKA (reference sequence). This CDR3 is 11 amino acids long. The CDR3 DNA is TGCAGTGCTAGAGGGGGAGGGAGGTTGTTTTTT. As protein: CSARGGGRLFF.

In this sample, this clone turned up once. The chain combines TRBV13 with TRBJ2-7; 10 positions match TRBD1. There are 17 residues in the CDR3. V shed 1 base and J 2 bases; nucleotides not matched to a gene: 8. Germline V gene lookup returns CDR1 PRHDT and CDR2 FYEKMQ (reference sequence). The CDR3 coding sequence is TGTGCCAGCAGCTTAGCCTTTCCGGGACAGGGGACCTACGAGCAGTACTTC. This encodes CASSLAFPGQGTYEQYF.

The chain couples TRBV27 to TRBJ1-6; D possibly corresponds to TRBD1 (5 bases). V was clipped by 2 bases and J by 3 bases, with 8 bases between them. CDR3 length equals 15 residues. CDR1 MNHEY and CDR2 SMNVEV come from the germline V gene (reference sequence). The DNA for the CDR3 is TGTGCCAGCAGTTTAGGGGGGTTCTATAATTCACCCCTCCACTTT. Translating it yields CASSLGGFYNSPLHF.

The rearrangement links TRBV7-2 to TRBJ2-1, with D perhaps matching TRBD1 (5 bases). With 6 bases removed from V and 0 bases from J, the gap between germline ends came to 12 bases. Germline CDR1 reads SGHTA; CDR2 reads FQGNSA. The CDR3 covers 15 residues. CDR3 DNA: TGTGCCAGCAGGATGACAGCCCTCTCCTACAATGAGCAGTTCTTC. Protein product: CASRMTALSYNEQFF.